A single sample is the source of the 32 T cell receptor beta chains below, sequenced in a study of Tregs in tolerant kidney transplant recipients. Produced via immunoSEQ multiplex PCR; TCRdb's table is partial and in-frame only. Listed are around 33,000 clones; approximately 15% falls within the top ten. Source: CD8+ T cells from blood, taken before the transplant. Receptors originate from a human donor who received a combined kidney and bone marrow transplant.

In the case of this clone: The read falls 3 residues short of the CDR3 end, and the missing part is taken from the germline J gene. The genes are TRBV11-2 and TRBJ2-3; 7 bases match TRBD2. The CDR3 loop spans 15 amino acids. CDR1 and CDR2 (germline): SGHAT, FQNNGV. The V and J ends lost 6 bases and 4 bases, in that order; junction bases with no gene match: 10. The DNA read from the CDR3 is TGTGCCAGCAGTCTGCCGGCGGGAGAAGCAGATACG. Translating gives CASSLPAGEADT. The full CDR3 sequence reads CASSLPAGEADTQYF.

About this clone itself: The read stops 3 residues short of the end of the CDR3; the missing end is completed from the germline J gene. V is TRBV10-3 and J is TRBJ2-5, with 10 positions matching TRBD2. The CDR3 sequence is 15 residues long. J was trimmed by 5 bases and V by 3 bases; bases with no gene match: 6. The germline gives CDR1 ENHRY, CDR2 SYGVKD. The CDR3 loop is CAISDPSGSLETQYF. The sequenced CDR3 bases are TGTGCCATCAGTGACCCTAGCGGGAGTCTGGAGACC.

As to this clone: The read halts 3 residues ahead of the CDR3 end, with the missing end drawn from the germline J gene. The gene calls are TRBV5-1 and TRBJ2-7; TRBD1 matches at 8 bases. Germline trimming cut 4 bases from V and 0 bases from J; bases unmatched to any gene: 6. CDR1 is SGHRS, CDR2 YFSETQ, per germline. The CDR3 consists of 15 residues. The CDR3 loop is CASSPETGASYEQYF. CDR3 DNA (partial): TGCGCCAGCAGCCCCGAGACAGGGGCCTCCTACGAG.

Comment on this clone: The read ends 3 residues shy of where the CDR3 ends; the end is completed using the germline J gene. The chain carries TRBV5-1 and TRBJ2-6; 7 nucleotides line up with TRBD1. The CDR3 contains 18 residues. V gave up 5 bases and J gave up 1 base; unmatched junction bases: 12. Germline loops: CDR1 SGHRS, CDR2 YFSETQ. Partial CDR3 DNA: TGCGCCAGCAGTGAAAATACCGGGACAGATTCTGGGGCCAACGTC. Its protein is CASSENTGTDSGANV. From start to end, the CDR3 is CASSENTGTDSGANVLTF. Filled out from reference TRBV5-1 and TRBJ2-6, the complete variable domain reads KAGVTQTPRYLIKTRGQQVTLSCSPISGHRSVSWYQQTPGQGLQFLFEYFSETQRNKGNFPGRFSGRQFSNSRSEMNVSTLELGDSALYLCASSENTGTDSGANVLTFGAGSRLTVL.

As concerns this clone: The read ends 3 residues shy of where the CDR3 ends; the end is completed using the germline J gene. The chain employs TRBV6-4 and TRBJ2-3, with TRBD2 identical over 10 bases. V was clipped by 5 bases and J by 1 base; unmatched bases: 0. The CDR3 is made up of 14 amino acids. Germline CDR1 is MRHNA and CDR2 is SNTAGT. Partial CDR3 DNA: TGTGCCAGCAGTCTAGCGGGAGGCACAGATACG. It specifies CASSLAGGTDT. The entire CDR3 protein reads CASSLAGGTDTQYF.

Comments on this clone: Coverage ceases 3 residues before the CDR3 finishes, and the germline J gene fills in the end. This rearrangement joins TRBV19 to TRBJ2-2, with 8 bases fitting TRBD2. Germline V gives CDR1 LNHDA, CDR2 SQIVND (reference sequence). After removal of 5 bases from V and 5 bases from J, the junction contained 16 bases not matched to a gene. The CDR3 is made up of 18 amino acids. The CDR3 sequence is CASSFAPPLGLVTGELFF. Incomplete CDR3 DNA: TGTGCCAGTAGTTTTGCCCCCCCTTTGGGACTAGTAACCGGGGAG.

To note about this clone: The CDR3 end is not reached by the read, which stops 3 residues before it; the germline J gene fills it in. The rearrangement links TRBV15 to TRBJ1-2; 7 nucleotides agree with TRBD1. The CDR3 is 15 residues long. CDR1 and CDR2 (germline): LNHNV, YYDKDF (reference sequence). V lost 4 bases, J lost 4 bases, and 9 bases stayed unmatched. CDR3 residues: CATSTRQGEGYGYTF. CDR3 bases read: TGTGCCACCAGCACTCGACAGGGAGAAGGCTATGGC.

About this clone itself: The missing CDR3 end, 3 residues past where the read stops, is filled in from the germline J gene. The rearrangement joins TRBV19 to TRBJ1-5; D perhaps matches TRBD1 (6 bases). Looked up from germline, CDR1 is LNHDA and CDR2 is SQIVND (reference sequence). This CDR3 is 13 amino acids long. Trimming removed 7 bases from V and 4 bases from J, with 11 bases in between. This chain's CDR3 is CASTPGDNQPQHF. The CDR3 DNA, read in part, is TGTGCCAGTACCCCAGGGGATAATCAGCCC. Supplemented by reference TRBV19 and TRBJ1-5, the full variable domain reads DGGITQSPKYLFRKEGQNVTLSCEQNLNHDAMYWYRQDPGQGLRLIYYSQIVNDFQKGDIAEGYSVSREKKESFPLTVTSAQKNPTAFYLCASTPGDNQPQHFGDGTRLSIL.

A word on this clone: The read comes to an end 3 residues before the CDR3 does, leaving the germline J gene to fill in the end. The rearrangement links TRBV14 to TRBJ2-7; weak D call: TRBD1 (6 bases). The germline CDR1 and CDR2 sequences are SGHDN and FVKESK. V was pared by 3 bases and J by 6 bases, with 15 bases between. The CDR3 covers 14 residues. CDR3: CASSQIQGKSEQYF. Incomplete CDR3 DNA: TGTGCCAGCAGCCAGATACAGGGTAAATCCGAG.

About this clone itself: Read data end 3 residues before the CDR3 end; the end is taken from the germline J gene. The gene calls are TRBV29-1 and TRBJ2-1; 7 bases agree with TRBD2. The J segment lost 7 bases and the V segment lost 3 bases, leaving 12 bases of the junction unmatched. Germline V gene lookup returns CDR1 SQVTM and CDR2 ANQGSEA. CDR3 length: 15 amino acids. The part of the CDR3 DNA that was read is TGCAGCGTTGAGGGGTGGCGGGAGAGGCGGAATGAG. Protein: CSVEGWRERRNE. The entire CDR3 sequence reads CSVEGWRERRNEQFF.

Comment on this clone: The DNA ends 3 residues before the CDR3 does, and the rest of the CDR3 is filled in from the germline J gene. The gene calls are TRBV19 and TRBJ2-3; 7 bases map to TRBD2. The V gene end was trimmed by 7 bases and the J gene end by 1 base; junction bases not matched to a gene: 17. The germline CDR1 and CDR2 sequences are LNHDA and SQIVND (reference sequence). The CDR3 covers 18 residues. This chain's CDR3 is CASTLYPFEGGGTDTQYF. The part of the CDR3 DNA that was read is TGTGCCAGTACACTCTACCCCTTCGAGGGAGGGGGCACAGATACG.

Regarding this clone: Coverage ceases 3 residues before the CDR3 finishes, and the germline J gene fills in the end. The gene calls are TRBV12-3 or TRBV12-4 and TRBJ2-1; 8 positions match TRBD2. The CDR3 has 14 residues. The V gene end was trimmed by 3 bases and the J gene end by 5 bases; junction bases not matched to a gene: 3. CDR3 loop: CASSLLSGNNEQFF. The CDR3 bases that were read are TGTGCCAGCAGTTTGCTTAGCGGGAACAATGAG.

Worth noting for this clone: The read terminates 3 residues ahead of where the CDR3 ends, so the germline J gene completes it. V gene TRBV18 combines with J gene TRBJ1-1, with 9 nucleotides matching TRBD1. The ends lost 3 bases at V and 3 bases at J; junction bases unmatched: 2. Germline V gene data show CDR1 as KGHSH and CDR2 as LQKENI. The CDR3 has 14 amino acids. The DNA read from the CDR3 is TGTGCCAGCTCACCGACAGGGGGTTACACTGAA. This gives the protein CASSPTGGYTE. The entire CDR3 sequence reads CASSPTGGYTEAFF.

A note on this clone: The read is 3 residues too short to cover the CDR3 end, so that end is filled in from the germline J gene. The chain links TRBV7-2 to TRBJ1-4; D might be TRBD1 (5 bases). The germline V gene encodes CDR1 SGHTA and CDR2 FQGNSA. Trimming cost V 5 bases and J 6 bases, with 16 bases left between them. The CDR3 is 15 amino acids. CDR3: CASSPQGLAYEKLFF. The DNA read from the CDR3 is TGTGCCAGCAGCCCCCAGGGACTGGCGTATGAAAAA. The full variable domain, rest sourced from reference TRBV7-2 and TRBJ1-4, is GAGVSQSPSNKVTEKGKDVELRCDPISGHTALYWYRQSLGQGLEFLIYFQGNSAPDKSGLPSDRFSAERTGGSVSTLTIQRTQQEDSAVYLCASSPQGLAYEKLFFGSGTQLSVL.

As concerns this clone: The read terminates 3 residues ahead of where the CDR3 ends, so the germline J gene completes it. V and J are TRBV29-1 and TRBJ1-3; TRBD1 agrees at 7 bases. Germline CDR1 is SQVTM and CDR2 is ANQGSEA. The CDR3 has 16 residues. V gave up 3 bases and J gave up 0 bases; unmatched junction bases: 8. CDR3 amino acids: CSVEGTARDSGNTIYF. The DNA read from the CDR3 is TGCAGCGTTGAGGGGACAGCCAGAGACTCTGGAAACACC.

On this clone itself: The CDR3 is cut off 3 residues early in the read; its end comes from the germline J gene. The chain couples TRBV6-1 to TRBJ2-3; TRBD1 matches 7 bases. The CDR3 is 14 amino acids. J gave up 1 base and V 4 bases, and 2 bases lay outside the gene matches. Germline V lookup: CDR1 MNHNS, CDR2 SASEGT. The CDR3 DNA, read in part, is TGTGCCAGCAGTGTTGGACAGGGCACAGATACG. Translated: CASSVGQGTDT. The entire CDR3 protein reads CASSVGQGTDTQYF.

On this clone itself: Read data end 3 residues before the CDR3 end; the end is taken from the germline J gene. The rearrangement joins TRBV14 to TRBJ2-7; TRBD1 matches 9 bases. The CDR3 contains 14 residues. CDR1 is SGHDN, CDR2 FVKESK, per germline. The J segment lost 4 bases and the V segment lost 5 bases, leaving 6 bases of the junction unmatched. The CDR3 loop is CASSTRQGVYEQYF. The sequenced CDR3 bases are TGTGCCAGCAGCACCCGACAGGGGGTTTACGAG.

Concerning this clone: Coverage ceases 3 residues before the CDR3 finishes, and the germline J gene fills in the end. This chain connects TRBV7-9 to TRBJ1-1; no definite D call. Germline CDR1 is SEHNR and CDR2 is FQNEAQ (reference sequence). Deletions cut 5 bases from V and 4 bases from J, with 14 bases between. The CDR3 loop spans 14 amino acids. The covered CDR3 bases are TGTGCCAGCAGCCTCCACACCGAGGGCACTGAA. Amino acid sequence: CASSLHTEGTE. The CDR3 as a whole reads CASSLHTEGTEAFF.

Worth noting for this clone: The junction and the germline gene differ at one end; a read error may be behind it. Coverage ceases 3 residues before the CDR3 finishes, and the germline J gene fills in the end. The genes are TRBV6-2 or TRBV6-3 and TRBJ1-6; a weak D match, TRBD1 (6 bases). Germline loops: CDR1 MNHEY, CDR2 SVGEGT. CDR3 length: 16 amino acids. The CDR3 loop is CASSFHWDNYNLPLHF. The CDR3 bases that were read are TGTGCCAGCAGTTTTCACTGGGACAACTATAATTTACCC.

For this clone: With the read ending 3 residues before the CDR3 end, the germline J gene is used to fill in that end. V gene TRBV2 combines with J gene TRBJ2-7; TRBD1 agrees at 7 bases. CDR1 is SNHLY, CDR2 FYNNEI, per germline. The CDR3 loop spans 12 amino acids. The trim removed 6 bases at V and 1 base at J, leaving 0 bases unmatched. The covered CDR3 bases are TGTGCCAGCAGGGGACAGTCCTACGAG. As protein: CASRGQSYE. The whole CDR3 reads CASRGQSYEQYF. The full variable domain, with the rest looked up from reference TRBV2 and TRBJ2-7, is EPEVTQTPSHQVTQMGQEVILRCVPISNHLYFYWYRQILGQKVEFLVSFYNNEISEKSEIFDDQFSVERPDGSNFTLKIRSTKLEDSAMYFCASRGQSYEQYFGPGTRLTVT.

About this clone itself: The sequenced fragment ends 3 residues before the CDR3 boundary, so the rest is inferred from the germline J gene. The V call is TRBV7-8, the J call TRBJ1-1, with D possibly being TRBD1 (6 bases). The CDR3 has 16 residues. Deletions cut 6 bases from V and 3 bases from J, with 20 bases between. Germline loops: CDR1 SGHVS, CDR2 FQNEAQ. The CDR3 spells CASRERGMGLDTEAFF. CDR3 DNA (partial): TGTGCCAGCAGAGAAAGGGGGATGGGGCTGGACACTGAA.

As for this clone: The sequence runs out 3 residues before the end of the CDR3; the remainder is reconstructed from the germline J gene. The chain couples TRBV20-1 to TRBJ2-7; 7 bases are a match to TRBD1. V lost 1 base and J lost 2; bases outside the gene matches: 5. The CDR3 runs to 14 residues. The germline CDR1 and CDR2 sequences are DFQATT and SNEGSKA (reference sequence). CDR3 DNA (partial): TGCAGTGCTAGAGGTAGGGGGCCTGCCTACGAG. Translating gives CSARGRGPAYE. The CDR3 in its entirety is CSARGRGPAYEQYF.

On this clone itself: The read ends 3 residues before the CDR3 terminus; that terminus is restored from the germline J gene. The rearrangement uses TRBV11-3 and TRBJ2-7; D ambiguous. Per the germline V gene, CDR1 is SGHNT and CDR2 is YENEEA. The CDR3 consists of 13 residues. Trimming shortened V by 2 bases and J by 0 bases, and 5 bases separated the two germline ends. CDR3 bases read: TGTGCCAGCAGCTTAACCAGCTCCTACGAG. Translated, it gives CASSLTSSYE. Given in full, the CDR3 is CASSLTSSYEQYF.

On this clone itself: The read finishes 3 residues shy of the CDR3 end, and the germline J gene is used to complete it. The chain is built from TRBV7-6 and TRBJ2-7; TRBD2 might be the D (6 bases). Germline lookup yields CDR1 SGHVS and CDR2 FNYEAQ. CDR3 length: 13 residues. The germline V and J ends were trimmed by 1 base and 6 bases, with 10 bases remaining between them. The CDR3 DNA, read in part, is TGTGCCAGCAGCTTAGGGCTAGCGTTCGAG. Translating it yields CASSLGLAFE. In full, the CDR3 is CASSLGLAFEQYF.

Concerning this clone itself: The read halts 3 residues ahead of the CDR3 end, with the missing end drawn from the germline J gene. The genes are TRBV14 and TRBJ2-5, with D tentatively TRBD1 (6 bases). This CDR3 has 16 residues. V was pared by 0 bases and J by 1 base, with 12 bases between. The germline gives CDR1 SGHDN, CDR2 FVKESK. Partial CDR3 DNA: TGTGCCAGCAGCCAAGAAGCGTGGACAGCCCAAGAGACC. Translating it yields CASSQEAWTAQET. The whole CDR3 sequence is CASSQEAWTAQETQYF.

A word on this clone: The CDR3 is cut off 3 residues early in the read; its end comes from the germline J gene. The rearrangement uses TRBV7-2 and TRBJ2-3; D is unclear. The CDR3 loop spans 12 amino acids. The ends were cut back, 1 base at V and 6 bases at J, with 5 bases in the middle. Germline CDR1 reads SGHTA; CDR2 reads FQGNSA. Partial CDR3 DNA: TGTGCCAGCAGCTTAGGGGCGGATACG. Protein sequence: CASSLGADT. In full, the CDR3 reads CASSLGADTQYF.

Of note for this clone: The CDR3 extends 3 residues past the end of the read, so its final part is completed from the germline J gene. The chain combines TRBV2 with TRBJ2-7, with 9 bases matching TRBD2. Trimming cost V 5 bases and J 3 bases; bases outside gene matches: 5. CDR1 SNHLY and CDR2 FYNNEI come from the germline V gene. This CDR3 is built from 14 residues. CDR3 in amino acids: CASSTVAGDYEQYF. The CDR3 DNA, read in part, is TGTGCCAGCAGTACCGTAGCGGGAGACTACGAG.

A note on this clone: The read ends 3 residues early relative to the CDR3; the germline J gene fills the gap. The genes are TRBV7-2 and TRBJ2-1; 9 bases fit TRBD2. V trimming: 1 base; J trimming: 9 bases; junction bases outside the gene matches: 7. The CDR3 totals 15 residues. Germline V CDR1 and CDR2: SGHTA, FQGNSA. CDR3 sequence: CASSLVAGGQVEQFF. The covered CDR3 bases are TGTGCCAGCAGCTTAGTTGCGGGAGGGCAAGTTGAG.

Comments on this clone: Read sequence stops 3 residues before the CDR3 end, and the germline J gene provides the missing end. This chain joins TRBV7-2 and TRBJ2-1; D assignment may be TRBD1 or TRBD2 (5 bases each). Germline CDR1 reads SGHTA; CDR2 reads FQGNSA. This CDR3 is 17 amino acids long. The V gene lost 0 bases and the J gene lost 0 bases, with 12 bases spanning the gap. Incomplete CDR3 DNA: TGTGCCAGCAGCTTAGCGCTAAAGGGGAGCTCCTACAATGAG. Translating it yields CASSLALKGSSYNE. The whole CDR3 is CASSLALKGSSYNEQFF.

A remark on this clone: The CDR3 end is not reached by the read, which stops 3 residues before it; the germline J gene fills it in. The chain uses TRBV20-1 and TRBJ2-1, with a tentative D call TRBD2 (6 bases). V gave up 5 bases and J gave up 2 bases, with 10 bases separating them. The V gene's germline CDR1 is DFQATT and CDR2 SNEGSKA (reference sequence). This CDR3 has 13 residues. The CDR3 is CSAAGFTYNEQFF. The CDR3 DNA, read in part, is TGCAGTGCTGCGGGGTTCACCTACAATGAG.

For this clone: The CDR3 is cut off 3 residues early in the read; its end comes from the germline J gene. J is TRBJ2-1 and V is TRBV20-1; TRBD2 matches 9 bases. CDR3 length: 15 residues. Trimming at V came to 6 bases and at J to 2 bases, leaving 8 bases not matched to a gene. The germline CDR1 and CDR2 sequences are DFQATT and SNEGSKA (reference sequence). Incomplete CDR3 DNA: TGCAGTGCCGGAAGCGGGAGGTTTACCTACAATGAG. It translates to CSAGSGRFTYNE. The whole CDR3 sequence reads CSAGSGRFTYNEQFF.

About this clone: Coverage ceases 3 residues before the CDR3 finishes, and the germline J gene fills in the end. The J gene is TRBJ2-1, the V gene TRBV10-3; the D call may be TRBD1 or TRBD2 (5 bases each). Germline V lookup: CDR1 ENHRY, CDR2 SYGVKD. The germline V and J ends were trimmed by 4 bases and 0 bases, with 19 bases remaining between them. The CDR3 contains 18 residues. The DNA read from the CDR3 is TGTGCCATCAGTGGAGGACACATCCTAGGGAGCTCCTACAATGAG. Translation: CAISGGHILGSSYNE. The complete CDR3 reads CAISGGHILGSSYNEQFF.